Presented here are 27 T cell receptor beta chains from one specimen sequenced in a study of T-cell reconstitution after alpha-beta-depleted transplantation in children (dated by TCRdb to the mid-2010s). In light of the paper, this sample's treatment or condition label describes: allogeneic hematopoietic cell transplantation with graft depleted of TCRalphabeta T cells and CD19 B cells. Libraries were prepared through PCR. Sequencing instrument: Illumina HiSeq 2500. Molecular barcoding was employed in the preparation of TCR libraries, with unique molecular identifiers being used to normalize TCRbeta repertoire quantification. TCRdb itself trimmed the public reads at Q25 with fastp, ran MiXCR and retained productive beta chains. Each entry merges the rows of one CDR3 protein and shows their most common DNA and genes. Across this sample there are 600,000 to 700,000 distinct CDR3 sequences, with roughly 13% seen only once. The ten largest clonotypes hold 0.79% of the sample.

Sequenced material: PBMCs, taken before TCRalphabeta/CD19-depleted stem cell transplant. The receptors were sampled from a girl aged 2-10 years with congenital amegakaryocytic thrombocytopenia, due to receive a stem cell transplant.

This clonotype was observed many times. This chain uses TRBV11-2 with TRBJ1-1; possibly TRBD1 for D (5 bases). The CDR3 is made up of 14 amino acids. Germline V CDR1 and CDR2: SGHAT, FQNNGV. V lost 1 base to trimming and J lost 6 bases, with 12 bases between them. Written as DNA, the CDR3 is TGTGCCAGCAGCTTAGGCCAGGGAACCCCTGAAGCTTTCTTT. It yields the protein CASSLGQGTPEAFF.

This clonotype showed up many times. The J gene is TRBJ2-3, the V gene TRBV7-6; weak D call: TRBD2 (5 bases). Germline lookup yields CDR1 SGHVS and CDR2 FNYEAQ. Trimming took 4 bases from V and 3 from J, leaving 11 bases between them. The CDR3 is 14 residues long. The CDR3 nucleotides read TGTGCCAGCAGCTCACTTGGGGAGACAGATACGCAGTATTTT. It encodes CASSSLGETDTQYF.

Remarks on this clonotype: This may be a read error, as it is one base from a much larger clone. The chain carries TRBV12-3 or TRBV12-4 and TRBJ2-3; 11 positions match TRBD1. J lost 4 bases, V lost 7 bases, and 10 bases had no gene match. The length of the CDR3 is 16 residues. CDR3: CASTPGTGGFADTQYF. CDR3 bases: TGTGCCAGCACCCCCGGGACAGGGGGTTTTGCAGATACGCAGTATTTT.

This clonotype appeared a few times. CDR3 nucleotide sequence: TGTGCCACCAGCAGTGCCCTTCAGGGGACCTATGGCTACACCTTC. Its translation: CATSSALQGTYGYTF. J is TRBJ1-2 and V is TRBV15, with D tentatively TRBD1 (6 bases). The germline CDR1 and CDR2 sequences are LNHNV and YYDKDF (reference sequence). CDR3 length equals 15 residues. V was clipped by 3 bases and J by 4 bases, with 15 bases between them.

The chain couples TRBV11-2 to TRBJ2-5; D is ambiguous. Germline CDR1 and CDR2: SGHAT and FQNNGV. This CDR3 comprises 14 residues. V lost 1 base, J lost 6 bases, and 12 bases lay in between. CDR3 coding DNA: TGTGCCAGCAGCTTAGGTTTCGTAGGACAGACCCAGTACTTC. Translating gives CASSLGFVGQTQYF.

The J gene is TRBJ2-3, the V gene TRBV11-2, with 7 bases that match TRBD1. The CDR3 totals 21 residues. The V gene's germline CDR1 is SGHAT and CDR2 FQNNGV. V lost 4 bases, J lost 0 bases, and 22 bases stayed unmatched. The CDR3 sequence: CASSSVFGKPLNRGSTDTQYF. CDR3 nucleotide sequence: TGTGCCAGCAGCTCTGTTTTTGGTAAGCCGCTCAACAGGGGCAGCACAGATACGCAGTATTTT.

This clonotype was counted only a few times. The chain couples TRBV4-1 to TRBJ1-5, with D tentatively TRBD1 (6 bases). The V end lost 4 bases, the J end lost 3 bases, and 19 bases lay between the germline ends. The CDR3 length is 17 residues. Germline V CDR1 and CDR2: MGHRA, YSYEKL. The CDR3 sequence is CASSLRSSGANNQPQHF. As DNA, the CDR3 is TGCGCCAGCAGCCTCCGAAGTTCAGGGGCTAACAATCAGCCCCAGCATTTT.

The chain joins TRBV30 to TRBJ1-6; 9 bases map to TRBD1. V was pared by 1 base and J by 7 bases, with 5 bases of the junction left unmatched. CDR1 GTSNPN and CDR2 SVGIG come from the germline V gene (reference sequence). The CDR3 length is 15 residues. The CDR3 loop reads CAWSARGQGNSPLHF. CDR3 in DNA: TGTGCCTGGAGTGCCCGTGGACAGGGGAATTCACCCCTCCACTTT.

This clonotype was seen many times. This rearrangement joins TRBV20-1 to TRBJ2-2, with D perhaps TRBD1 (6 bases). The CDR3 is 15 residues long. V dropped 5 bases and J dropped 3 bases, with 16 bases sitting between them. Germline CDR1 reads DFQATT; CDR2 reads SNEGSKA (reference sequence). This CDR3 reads CSAALDRKYTGELFF. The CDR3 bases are TGCAGTGCTGCCCTGGACAGAAAATACACCGGGGAGCTGTTTTTT.

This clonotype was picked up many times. The CDR3 sequence is CSVAAAGADQPQHF. The CDR3 DNA is TGCAGCGTGGCAGCGGCGGGAGCCGATCAGCCCCAGCATTTT. The chain links TRBV29-1 to TRBJ1-5; D remains unclear. V was trimmed by 6 bases and J by 5 bases, leaving 17 bases between them. The germline CDR1 and CDR2 sequences are SQVTM and ANQGSEA. The CDR3 consists of 14 residues.

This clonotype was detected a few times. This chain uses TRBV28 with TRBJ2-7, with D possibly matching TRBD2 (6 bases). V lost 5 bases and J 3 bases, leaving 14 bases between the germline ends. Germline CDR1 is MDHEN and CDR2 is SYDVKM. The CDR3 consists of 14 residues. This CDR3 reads CASSLRDVIYEQYF. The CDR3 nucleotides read TGTGCCAGCAGTCTGCGGGATGTAATCTACGAGCAGTACTTC.

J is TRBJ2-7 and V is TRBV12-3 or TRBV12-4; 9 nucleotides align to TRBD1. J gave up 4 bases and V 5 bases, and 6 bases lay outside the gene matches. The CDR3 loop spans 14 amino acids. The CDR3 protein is CASSETGGRYEQYF. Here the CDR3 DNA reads TGTGCCAGCAGTGAAACAGGGGGCAGGTACGAGCAGTACTTC.

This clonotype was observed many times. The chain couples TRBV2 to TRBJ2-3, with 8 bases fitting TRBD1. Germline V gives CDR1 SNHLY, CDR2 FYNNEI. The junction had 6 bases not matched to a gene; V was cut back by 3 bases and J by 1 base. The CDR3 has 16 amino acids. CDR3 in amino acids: CASSDLDRVRTDTQYF. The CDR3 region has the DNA TGTGCCAGCAGTGACCTGGACAGGGTTCGCACAGATACGCAGTATTTT.

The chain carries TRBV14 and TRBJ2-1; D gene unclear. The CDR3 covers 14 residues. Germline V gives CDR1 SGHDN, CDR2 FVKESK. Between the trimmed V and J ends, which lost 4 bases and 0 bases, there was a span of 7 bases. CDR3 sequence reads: CASSPRISYNEQFF. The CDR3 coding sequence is TGTGCCAGCAGCCCAAGAATCTCCTACAATGAGCAGTTCTTC.

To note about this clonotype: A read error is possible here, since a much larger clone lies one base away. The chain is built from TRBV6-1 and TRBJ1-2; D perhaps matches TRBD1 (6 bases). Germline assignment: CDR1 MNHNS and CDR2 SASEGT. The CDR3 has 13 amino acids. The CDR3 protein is CARSRGQNYGYTF. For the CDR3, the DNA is TGTGCCCGCAGCCGGGGACAAAACTATGGCTACACCTTC.

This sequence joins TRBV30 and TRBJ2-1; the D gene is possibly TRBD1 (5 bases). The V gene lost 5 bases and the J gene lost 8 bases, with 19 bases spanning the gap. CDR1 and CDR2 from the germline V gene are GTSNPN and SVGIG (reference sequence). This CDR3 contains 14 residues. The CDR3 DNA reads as TGTGCCTGGTCTCACAGGTTATTACGGTATGAGCAGTTCTTC. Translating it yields CAWSHRLLRYEQFF.

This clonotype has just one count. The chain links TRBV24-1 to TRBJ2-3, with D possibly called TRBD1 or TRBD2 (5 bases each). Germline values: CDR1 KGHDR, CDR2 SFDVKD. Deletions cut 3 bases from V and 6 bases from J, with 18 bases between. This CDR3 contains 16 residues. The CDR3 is CATSDLRDGAQDTQYF. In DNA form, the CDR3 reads TGTGCCACCAGTGATCTCCGGGACGGCGCGCAGGATACGCAGTATTTT.

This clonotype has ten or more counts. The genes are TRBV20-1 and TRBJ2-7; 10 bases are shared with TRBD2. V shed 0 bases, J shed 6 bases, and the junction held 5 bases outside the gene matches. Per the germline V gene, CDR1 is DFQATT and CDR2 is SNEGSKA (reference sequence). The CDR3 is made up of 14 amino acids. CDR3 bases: TGCAGTGCTAGAGATGAACTAGCGGGAAGCGAGCAGTACTTC. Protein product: CSARDELAGSEQYF.

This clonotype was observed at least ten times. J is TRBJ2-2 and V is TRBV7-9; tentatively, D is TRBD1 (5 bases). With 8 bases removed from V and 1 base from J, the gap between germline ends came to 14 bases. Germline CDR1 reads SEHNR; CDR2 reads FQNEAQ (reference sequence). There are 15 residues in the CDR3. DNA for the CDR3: TGTGCCAGCGGCCCGACAGACCAGAACACCGGGGAGCTGTTTTTT. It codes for CASGPTDQNTGELFF.

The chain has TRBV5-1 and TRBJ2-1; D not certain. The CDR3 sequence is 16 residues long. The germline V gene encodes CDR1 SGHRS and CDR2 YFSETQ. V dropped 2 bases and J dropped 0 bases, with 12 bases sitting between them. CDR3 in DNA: TGCGCCAGCAGCTTAGGTTGGGCGAGCTCCTACAATGAGCAGTTCTTC. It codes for CASSLGWASSYNEQFF.

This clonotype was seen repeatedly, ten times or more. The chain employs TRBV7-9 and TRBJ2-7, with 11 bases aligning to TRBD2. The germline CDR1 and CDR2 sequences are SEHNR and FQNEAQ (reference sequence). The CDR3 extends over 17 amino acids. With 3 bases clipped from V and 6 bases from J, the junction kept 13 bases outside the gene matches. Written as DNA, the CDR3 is TGTGCCAGCAGCTTCGAGGGACGACTAGCGGGGAATGGCGAGCAGTACTTC. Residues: CASSFEGRLAGNGEQYF.

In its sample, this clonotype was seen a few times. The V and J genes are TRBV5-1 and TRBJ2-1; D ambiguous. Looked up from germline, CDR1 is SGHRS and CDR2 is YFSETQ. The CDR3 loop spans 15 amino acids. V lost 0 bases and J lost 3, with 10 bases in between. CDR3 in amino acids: CASSLEVQVYNEQFF. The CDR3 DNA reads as TGCGCCAGCAGCTTGGAGGTTCAGGTCTACAATGAGCAGTTCTTC.

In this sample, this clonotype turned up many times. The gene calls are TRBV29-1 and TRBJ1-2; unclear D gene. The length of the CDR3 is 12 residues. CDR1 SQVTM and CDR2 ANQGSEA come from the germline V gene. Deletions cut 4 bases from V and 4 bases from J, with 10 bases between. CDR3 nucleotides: TGCAGCGTTGCCAGTCCATTCTATGGCTACACCTTC. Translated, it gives CSVASPFYGYTF.

CDR3 sequence reads: CASSSKIRRASEQYF. CDR3 in DNA: TGTGCCAGCAGCTCTAAAATTCGCCGGGCGAGCGAGCAGTACTTC. This chain joins TRBV5-4 and TRBJ2-7; unclear D gene. The CDR3 is made up of 15 amino acids. CDR1 is SGHNT, CDR2 YYREEE, per germline (reference sequence). Between the trimmed V and J ends, which lost 3 bases and 6 bases, there was a span of 19 bases.

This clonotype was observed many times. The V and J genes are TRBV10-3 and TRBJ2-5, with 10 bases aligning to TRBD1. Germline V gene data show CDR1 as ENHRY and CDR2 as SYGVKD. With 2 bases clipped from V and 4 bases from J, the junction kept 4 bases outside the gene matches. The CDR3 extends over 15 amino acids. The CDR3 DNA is TGTGCCATCAGTGAGGGAGACAGGGGGCGAGAGACCCAGTACTTC. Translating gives CAISEGDRGRETQYF.

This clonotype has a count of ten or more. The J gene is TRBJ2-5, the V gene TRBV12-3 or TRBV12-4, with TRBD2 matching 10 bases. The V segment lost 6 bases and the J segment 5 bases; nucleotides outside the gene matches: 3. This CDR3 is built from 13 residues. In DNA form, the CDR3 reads TGTGCCAGCAGCGGGACTAGCGAGGAGACCCAGTACTTC. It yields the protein CASSGTSEETQYF.

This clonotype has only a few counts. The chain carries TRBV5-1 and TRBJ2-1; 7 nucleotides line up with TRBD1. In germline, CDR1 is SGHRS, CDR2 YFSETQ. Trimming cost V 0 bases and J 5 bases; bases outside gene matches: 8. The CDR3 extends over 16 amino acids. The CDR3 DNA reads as TGCGCCAGCAGCTTGGTTCCAGGACAGGCAAACAATGAGCAGTTCTTC. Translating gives CASSLVPGQANNEQFF.